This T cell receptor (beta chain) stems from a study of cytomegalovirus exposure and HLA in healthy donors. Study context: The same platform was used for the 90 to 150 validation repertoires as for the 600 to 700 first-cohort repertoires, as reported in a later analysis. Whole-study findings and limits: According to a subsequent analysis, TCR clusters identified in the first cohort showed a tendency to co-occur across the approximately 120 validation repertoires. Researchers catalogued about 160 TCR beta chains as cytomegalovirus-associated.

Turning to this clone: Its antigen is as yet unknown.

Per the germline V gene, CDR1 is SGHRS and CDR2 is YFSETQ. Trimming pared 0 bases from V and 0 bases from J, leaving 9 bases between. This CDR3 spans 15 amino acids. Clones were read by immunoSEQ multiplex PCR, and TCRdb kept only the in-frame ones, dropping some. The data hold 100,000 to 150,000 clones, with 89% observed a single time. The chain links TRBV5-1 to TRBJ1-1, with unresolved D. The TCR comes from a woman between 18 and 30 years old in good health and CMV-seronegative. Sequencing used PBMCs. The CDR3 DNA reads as TGCGCCAGCAGCTTGGGCGCTACCATGAACACTGAAGCTTTCTTT. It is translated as CASSLGATMNTEAFF.